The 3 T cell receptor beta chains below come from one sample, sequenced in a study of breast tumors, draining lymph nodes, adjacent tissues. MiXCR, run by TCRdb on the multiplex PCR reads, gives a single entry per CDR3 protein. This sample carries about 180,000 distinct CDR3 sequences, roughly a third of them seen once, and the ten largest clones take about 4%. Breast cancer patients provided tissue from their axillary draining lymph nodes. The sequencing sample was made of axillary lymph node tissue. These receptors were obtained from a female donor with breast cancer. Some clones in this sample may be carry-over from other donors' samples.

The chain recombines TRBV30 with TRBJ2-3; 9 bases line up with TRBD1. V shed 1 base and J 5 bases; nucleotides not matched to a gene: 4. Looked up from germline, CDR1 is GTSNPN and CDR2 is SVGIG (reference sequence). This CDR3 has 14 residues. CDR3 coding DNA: TGTGCCTGGAGTGACAGGGGGCTTGGAGATACGCAGTATTTT. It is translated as CAWSDRGLGDTQYF. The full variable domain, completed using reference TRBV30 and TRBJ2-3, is SQTIHQWPATLVQPVGSPLSLECTVEGTSNPNLYWYRQAAGRGLQLLFYSVGIGQISSEVPQNLSASRPQDRQFILSSKKLLLSDSGFYLCAWSDRGLGDTQYFGPGTRLTVL.

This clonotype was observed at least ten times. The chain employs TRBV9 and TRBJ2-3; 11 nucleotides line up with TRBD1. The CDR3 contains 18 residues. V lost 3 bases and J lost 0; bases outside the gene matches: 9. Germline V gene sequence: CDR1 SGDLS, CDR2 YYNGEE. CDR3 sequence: CASSGGQGAISSTDTQYF. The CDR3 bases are TGTGCCAGCAGCGGCGGACAGGGGGCGATTTCCAGCACAGATACGCAGTATTTT.

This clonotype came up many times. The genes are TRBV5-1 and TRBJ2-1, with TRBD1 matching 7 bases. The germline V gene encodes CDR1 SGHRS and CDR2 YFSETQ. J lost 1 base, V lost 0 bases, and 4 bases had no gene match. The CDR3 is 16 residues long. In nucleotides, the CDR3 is TGCGCCAGCAGCTTGGAGGGGGACAGTTCCTACAATGAGCAGTTCTTC. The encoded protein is CASSLEGDSSYNEQFF. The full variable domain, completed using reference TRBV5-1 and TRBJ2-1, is KAGVTQTPRYLIKTRGQQVTLSCSPISGHRSVSWYQQTPGQGLQFLFEYFSETQRNKGNFPGRFSGRQFSNSRSEMNVSTLELGDSALYLCASSLEGDSSYNEQFFGPGTRLTVL.